The present T cell receptor (beta chain) was sequenced within a study of glioma-infiltrating T cells. Broader study findings: Very few CDR3 sequences were shared between tissue and blood. Above-expected tissue-blood divergence occurred in all gliomas, most in low-grade ones.

There are 16 residues in the CDR3. Germline V gene lookup returns CDR1 SGHRS and CDR2 YFSETQ. Trimming removed 1 base at V and 2 bases at J, with 15 bases between. This clonotype has only a few counts. Its antigen is still unknown. TCR alpha and beta CDR3 regions were amplified from RNA using iRepertoire nested multiplex PCR. MiXCR, applied by TCRdb to the multiplex PCR reads, yields one record per CDR3 protein. This repertoire shows approximately 100,000 distinct CDR3 sequences, around 25% found once; its top ten account for roughly 37%. The specimen sequenced was glioma tissue, nonneoplastic brain tissue, or PBMCs (not recorded which). This TCR came from a human donor with low-grade glioma or glioblastoma, undergoing nonglioma brain surgery, or in good health (not recorded which). The gene calls are TRBV5-1 and TRBJ1-1; possibly TRBD1 for D (5 bases). CDR3 sequence: CASSLSPGLTNTEAFF. Here the CDR3 DNA reads TGCGCCAGCAGCTTGAGTCCGGGGCTGACAAACACTGAAGCTTTCTTT.